Shown below are 3 T cell receptor beta chains from a single sample sequenced in a study of naive and memory T cell subsets. The beta constant-region primer was an equimolar mix of two oligonucleotides covering TRBC1 and TRBC2. TCRdb reanalysed the UMI-ligation and nested PCR reads using MiXCR and keeps one entry per CDR3 protein. The sample lists 75,000 to 85,000 distinct CDR3 sequences, roughly 14% occurring once. Sequencing was performed on central memory CD4+ T cells from blood. The source is a human donor in good health.

This clonotype was recorded a few times. V gene TRBV4-2 combines with J gene TRBJ1-5; D gene ambiguous. Germline V CDR1 and CDR2: LGHNA, YNFKEQ. The ends were cut back, 0 bases at V and 5 bases at J, with 8 bases in the middle. The CDR3 is 14 residues long. CDR3 DNA: TGTGCCAGCAGCCAAGAGGCAGCAGATCAGCCCCAGCATTTT. The encoded protein is CASSQEAADQPQHF.

The chain employs TRBV9 and TRBJ2-7; 7 nucleotides agree with TRBD1. The CDR3 is 14 residues long. From germline, CDR1 is SGDLS and CDR2 YYNGEE. V shed 0 bases, J shed 5 bases, and the junction held 5 bases outside the gene matches. This chain's CDR3 is CASSVDDRADEQYF. The CDR3 DNA sequence: TGTGCCAGCAGCGTAGATGACAGGGCAGACGAGCAGTACTTC. Together with reference TRBV9 and TRBJ2-7, the CDR3 gives the full variable domain: DSGVTQTPKHLITATGQRVTLRCSPRSGDLSVYWYQQSLDQGLQFLIQYYNGEERAKGNILERFSAQQFPDLHSELNLSSLELGDSALYFCASSVDDRADEQYFGPGTRLTVT.

This clonotype has only a few counts. The chain is built from TRBV10-3 and TRBJ2-1, with D perhaps given as TRBD1 or TRBD2 (5 bases each). Germline V CDR1 and CDR2: ENHRY, SYGVKD. This CDR3 is 15 amino acids long. Trimming cost V 6 bases and J 4 bases, with 16 bases left between them. CDR3 region: CAIRPTGTLYNEQFF. The CDR3 DNA reads as TGTGCCATCAGACCAACCGGGACGCTATACAATGAGCAGTTCTTC.